This paragraph reports one TCR beta chain. What it recognizes is unknown. This entry comes from a study of Ad26.COV2.S vaccination and SARS-CoV-2 variants. As to treatment: 15 to 20 received Ad26.COV2.S at low or high dose, single or two shots; about 5 received placebo; per-sample allocation not given. All samples were drawn on day 63, counting from the first vaccine or placebo injection. Germline-derived CDR1 and CDR2 are MNHEY and SMNVEV (reference sequence). CDR3 length: 13 amino acids. The V gene lost 6 bases and the J gene lost 3 bases, with 12 bases spanning the gap. Measured with immunoSEQ multiplex PCR; TCRdb has only the in-frame clones, and not every one. The sample lists hundreds of thousands of clones; approximately 92% were seen once. General observations from the study: The analyses of TCR breadth and depth may have understated the size of total T cell responses.

The sequences come from peripheral blood, collected in a trial of Ad26.COV2.S vaccine versus placebo. This TCR was sampled from a person aged 18-65 years who received the Ad26.COV2.S COVID-19 vaccine or a placebo. This chain connects TRBV27 to TRBJ2-7; tentatively, D is TRBD2 (5 bases). CDR3 in amino acids: CASRFSDYYEQYF. The CDR3 DNA reads TGTGCCAGCAGATTTAGCGACTACTACGAGCAGTACTTC.